Detailed here is one T cell receptor beta chain. Given the absence of the conserved phenylalanine or tryptophan at the CDR3 end, a read error is likely. Total RNA (around 500 ng) served as template for TCR beta cDNA synthesis primed by a constant-region primer. For TCR beta, libraries were produced by three nested multiplex PCR rounds using slightly modified ARM-PCR. Investigators reported that the first two PCR rounds, at about 11 cycles each, used TRBV1-TRBV30 forward primers with a C-beta reverse primer. In TCRdb, the multiplex PCR reads were re-called with MiXCR into one record per CDR3 protein. The table records about 180,000 distinct CDR3 sequences, less than 65% of them present only once. The entry originates in a study of tumor-infiltrating lymphocytes in primary liver carcinoma. About the research overall: Ranging in age from 30 to 69 years, the patients were men and women.

Trimming cost V 1 base and J 0 bases, with 9 bases left between them. The CDR3 extends over 15 amino acids. Germline V gene lookup returns CDR1 MGHRA and CDR2 YSYEKL. Unsorted whole blood supplied the blood RNA, and germline DNA was isolated too. The sequencing input was peripheral blood. The receptor comes from a man aged 35-49 years with primary liver carcinoma and hepatitis B virus infection. This sequence joins TRBV4-1 and TRBJ1-1; possibly TRBD1 for D (6 bases). CDR3 bases: TGCGCCAGCAGCCAAGGGGGGCGGATGAACACTGAAGCTTTCTCT. Translating gives CASSQGGRMNTEAFS.